Each of the 10 T cell receptor beta chains below was sequenced from the same sample in a study of T-cell reconstitution after alpha-beta-depleted transplantation in children. Construction of the TCRbeta library involved unique molecular identifiers. TCRdb itself ran the PCR reads through MiXCR, one entry per CDR3 protein. The data contain around 580,000 distinct CDR3 sequences, more than 20% of them seen just once; the ten biggest clones take up 13% to 15%. The source material was PBMCs, mostly from graft donor cells, sampled 360 days after TCRalphabeta/CD19-depleted stem cell transplant. These receptors were obtained from a boy under two years old who had a stem cell transplant for acute myeloid leukemia, so the T cells may come from the graft donor.

The chain recombines TRBV5-1 with TRBJ2-5; maybe TRBD2 (6 bases). V was shortened by 4 bases and J by 3 bases, with 13 bases between the two germline ends. The CDR3 contains 14 residues. Germline V CDR1 and CDR2: SGHRS, YFSETQ. The CDR3 nucleotides are TGCGCCAGCAGCGCGGGGACGGAGGAAGAGACCCAGTACTTC. As protein: CASSAGTEEETQYF.

This clonotype was counted ten times or more. This chain uses TRBV6-5 with TRBJ2-7; a possible D gene is TRBD1 (5 bases). V lost 6 bases and J 8 bases, leaving 14 bases between the germline ends. This CDR3 is built from 12 residues. Germline values: CDR1 MNHEY, CDR2 SVGAGI. The CDR3 loop reads CASRTLQAKQYF. In DNA form, the CDR3 reads TGTGCCAGCAGGACCCTACAGGCAAAGCAGTACTTC.

This clonotype appeared many times. The chain couples TRBV20-1 to TRBJ2-7, with D hard to call. The germline CDR1 and CDR2 sequences are DFQATT and SNEGSKA (reference sequence). Trimming removed 0 bases at V and 2 bases at J, with 14 bases between. The CDR3 runs 15 residues. CDR3 sequence: CSARDLGRSPYEQYV. As DNA, the CDR3 is TGCAGTGCTAGAGATCTGGGCAGGTCCCCCTACGAGCAGTACGTC.

This clonotype was found many times. This chain joins TRBV25-1 and TRBJ1-1; 8 positions match TRBD1. The CDR3 extends over 18 amino acids. The V gene end was trimmed by 0 bases and the J gene end by 3 bases; junction bases not matched to a gene: 12. Looked up from germline, CDR1 is MGHDK and CDR2 is SYGVNS. The CDR3 nucleotides read TGTGCCAGCAGTGAATATTTTCTTCAGGGGGCGGTCGACACTGAAGCTTTCTTT. Amino acids: CASSEYFLQGAVDTEAFF.

This clonotype has ten or more counts. This rearrangement joins TRBV5-6 to TRBJ2-5, with D possibly being TRBD1 or TRBD2 (5 bases each). The CDR3 runs to 17 residues. V was pared by 2 bases and J by 3 bases, with 20 bases between. The germline V gene encodes CDR1 SGHDT and CDR2 YYEEEE. The CDR3 loop is CASSLSSRVRAEETQYF. The CDR3 coding sequence is TGTGCCAGCAGCTTAAGCAGCAGGGTGAGGGCAGAAGAGACCCAGTACTTC.

This clonotype has only a few counts. The chain employs TRBV6-4 and TRBJ2-3, with D possibly called TRBD1 or TRBD2 (5 bases each). V lost 3 bases and J lost 7, with 20 bases in between. Per germline, CDR1 MRHNA and CDR2 SNTAGT. The CDR3 runs to 16 residues. The CDR3 here is CASSEVGGKRGHTQYF. The DNA for the CDR3 is TGTGCCAGCAGTGAAGTTGGTGGGAAGAGGGGACATACGCAGTATTTT.

The chain has TRBV11-2 and TRBJ1-2; D perhaps matches TRBD1 (6 bases). Looked up from germline, CDR1 is SGHAT and CDR2 is FQNNGV. This CDR3 has 13 amino acids. The V gene lost 7 bases and the J gene lost 3 bases, with 12 bases spanning the gap. CDR3 protein: CASNKDSYYGYTF. CDR3 bases: TGTGCCAGCAACAAGGACAGTTACTATGGCTACACCTTC.

This clonotype was recorded many times. This rearrangement joins TRBV28 to TRBJ1-2, with 7 nucleotides matching TRBD1. V lost 6 bases, J lost 4 bases, and 5 bases stayed unmatched. Germline loops: CDR1 MDHEN, CDR2 SYDVKM. The CDR3 sequence is 13 residues long. DNA of the CDR3: TGTGCCAGCAGCACAGGGGTAGGCTATGGCTACACCTTC. It yields the protein CASSTGVGYGYTF.

This clonotype was detected ten times or more. The rearrangement links TRBV6-5 to TRBJ1-2; D may be TRBD1 (5 bases). Germline CDR1 is MNHEY and CDR2 is SVGAGI. CDR3 length: 13 amino acids. The V and J ends lost 5 bases and 7 bases respectively, with 14 bases between them. The CDR3 coding sequence is TGTGCCAGCAGTCCTCGAGGGACCAGTGGCTACACCTTC. Its translation is CASSPRGTSGYTF.

This clonotype was counted many times. This chain links TRBV29-1 with TRBJ2-2, with a tentative D call TRBD1 (7 bases). Trimming left V 7 bases short and J 7 bases short, with 16 bases between. This CDR3 region has 13 residues. The germline CDR1 and CDR2 sequences are SQVTM and ANQGSEA. The CDR3 spells CSGRQGGDGELFF. The CDR3 nucleotides are TGCAGCGGCAGACAGGGCGGGGACGGGGAGCTGTTTTTT.